Below, 25 T cell receptor beta chains from the same sample are listed, as sequenced in a study of T cell repertoires in cytomegalovirus infection. TCRdb called the reads again in MiXCR, with one record for every CDR3 protein. The profile shows over 250,000 distinct CDR3 sequences, around 20% of them singletons. Their target antigens are unknown. Sample: cultured PBMCs, taken from culture after CMV antigen stimulation. These TCRs come from a human donor in good health (CMV status not recorded). Some clones in this sample may be carry-over from other donors' samples.

This chain connects TRBV6-1 to TRBJ2-2; D remains unclear. The CDR3 covers 14 residues. In germline, CDR1 is MNHNS, CDR2 SASEGT. The V gene lost 7 bases and the J gene lost 4 bases, with 13 bases spanning the gap. CDR3 sequence: CASMQKASTGELFF. The CDR3 DNA reads as TGTGCCAGCATGCAAAAGGCTAGCACCGGGGAGCTGTTTTTT.

In its sample, this clonotype was seen once. This sequence joins TRBV24-1 and TRBJ1-2, with 7 positions matching TRBD1. J lost 4 bases, V lost 4 bases, and 5 bases had no gene match. The CDR3 is 14 amino acids. Germline loops: CDR1 KGHDR, CDR2 SFDVKD. CDR3 sequence reads: CATSDQGQSYGYTF. CDR3 DNA sequence: TGTGCCACCAGTGACCAGGGACAGAGCTATGGCTACACCTTC.

The J gene is TRBJ1-5, the V gene TRBV18, with D perhaps matching TRBD1 (5 bases). CDR3 length: 14 residues. V dropped 2 bases and J dropped 6 bases, with 11 bases sitting between them. Germline CDR1 reads KGHSH; CDR2 reads LQKENI. CDR3 bases: TGTGCCAGCTCACCAGGGGGGAAAGGTCAGCCCCAGCATTTT. It encodes CASSPGGKGQPQHF.

This chain links TRBV20-1 with TRBJ2-7, with D unresolved. Trimming took 7 bases from V and 6 from J, leaving 16 bases between them. CDR1 and CDR2 from the germline V gene are DFQATT and SNEGSKA (reference sequence). The CDR3 is 12 amino acids. The CDR3: CSVALPGGEQYF. CDR3 nucleotide sequence: TGCAGTGTCGCCCTCCCAGGCGGCGAGCAGTACTTC.

This rearrangement joins TRBV12-3 or TRBV12-4 to TRBJ1-1; 7 bases are shared with TRBD1. The junction had 5 bases not matched to a gene; V was cut back by 2 bases and J by 5 bases. CDR3 length: 14 amino acids. In DNA form, the CDR3 reads TGTGCCAGCAGTTTAAGAGGGGGCAGGACTGAAGCTTTCTTT. Its translation is CASSLRGGRTEAFF.

This clonotype appeared a few times. The chain joins TRBV6-2 or TRBV6-3 to TRBJ2-3, with a tentative D call TRBD2 (5 bases). Germline lookup yields CDR1 MNHEY and CDR2 SVGEGT. The germline V and J ends were trimmed by 0 bases and 0 bases, with 13 bases remaining between them. This CDR3 is built from 17 residues. CDR3 nucleotide sequence: TGTGCCAGCAGTTACTCCGCGGAGCGGTCTAGCACAGATACGCAGTATTTT. Translating it yields CASSYSAERSSTDTQYF.

A single count supports this clonotype. The V and J genes are TRBV20-1 and TRBJ2-1; D not certain. The CDR3 length is 15 residues. CDR1 and CDR2 from the germline V gene are DFQATT and SNEGSKA (reference sequence). V shed 5 bases and J shed 0 bases, with 14 bases lying between them. CDR3 bases: TGCAGTGCTCACACGGTCAGCAGCTCCTACAATGAGCAGTTCTTC. Protein: CSAHTVSSSYNEQFF.

This clonotype was seen more than once but under ten times. The V gene is TRBV7-6, the J gene TRBJ2-1; D is possibly TRBD1 or TRBD2 (5 bases each). The CDR3 is made up of 13 amino acids. Trimming took 1 base from V and 10 from J, leaving 11 bases between them. Looked up from germline, CDR1 is SGHVS and CDR2 is FNYEAQ. Written as DNA, the CDR3 is TGTGCCAGCAGCTTAGGAGGGGCCCTAGAGCAGTTCTTC. It yields the protein CASSLGGALEQFF.

This clonotype was observed a few times. The chain combines TRBV7-2 with TRBJ2-1; 13 bases are a match to TRBD2. Germline CDR1 and CDR2: SGHTA and FQGNSA. Trimming at V came to 5 bases and at J to 8 bases, leaving 6 bases not matched to a gene. The CDR3 is made up of 15 amino acids. The CDR3 region has the DNA TGTGCCAGCAGCCGGACTAGCGGGAGTGGGGATGAGCAGTTCTTC. Its protein is CASSRTSGSGDEQFF.

This clonotype has only a few counts. The CDR3 is CASSSTSGGYTF. In DNA, the CDR3 is TGTGCCAGCAGTTCCACCTCGGGGGGCTACACCTTC. This sequence joins TRBV27 and TRBJ1-2; D gene uncertain. V lost 4 bases, J lost 8 bases, and 11 bases lay in between. This CDR3 has 12 residues. Germline V gene lookup returns CDR1 MNHEY and CDR2 SMNVEV (reference sequence).

This clonotype occurred many times. The chain joins TRBV11-2 to TRBJ1-1; the D is unclear. Per the germline V gene, CDR1 is SGHAT and CDR2 is FQNNGV. The CDR3 length is 15 residues. Trimming left V 5 bases short and J 0 bases short, with 13 bases between. CDR3 loop: CASSLQVYLNTEAFF. In DNA, the CDR3 is TGTGCCAGCAGCCTGCAGGTATACCTGAACACTGAAGCTTTCTTT.

This clonotype has just a few counts. The chain has TRBV7-3 and TRBJ1-6, with unresolved D. The germline V gene has CDR1 SGHTA and CDR2 FQGTGA. The V and J ends lost 3 bases and 10 bases respectively, with 13 bases between them. The CDR3 length is 14 residues. In DNA form, the CDR3 reads TGTGCCAGCAGCTTCCGAGGTCCGCCGTCACCCCTCCACTTT. This gives the protein CASSFRGPPSPLHF.

This clonotype was observed a few times. This chain connects TRBV5-6 to TRBJ1-2, with D maybe TRBD1 (5 bases). V was trimmed by 5 bases and J by 4 bases, leaving 18 bases between them. The germline V gene encodes CDR1 SGHDT and CDR2 YYEEEE. This CDR3 spans 15 amino acids. The CDR3 sequence: CASSNSLGAGYGYTF. CDR3 coding DNA: TGTGCCAGCAGTAACTCCCTCGGGGCGGGCTATGGCTACACCTTC.

This clonotype was counted ten times or more. J is TRBJ2-1 and V is TRBV7-3; D is possibly TRBD2 (5 bases). V lost 2 bases, J lost 6 bases, and 14 bases lay in between. This CDR3 spans 15 amino acids. Germline V CDR1 and CDR2: SGHTA, FQGTGA. As DNA, the CDR3 is TGTGCCAGCAGCTTAGAGGGCCGGGTAGGCAATGAGCAGTTCTTC. This encodes CASSLEGRVGNEQFF.

The chain links TRBV12-5 to TRBJ2-1, with 12 positions matching TRBD2. V shed 0 bases and J 8 bases; nucleotides not matched to a gene: 5. The CDR3 contains 16 residues. CDR1 and CDR2 (germline): LGHNT, FRNRAP. The CDR3 reads CASGLVQTSGSYEQFF. DNA of the CDR3: TGTGCTAGTGGTTTGGTACAGACTAGCGGGAGCTATGAGCAGTTCTTC.

This clonotype was detected a few times. The genes are TRBV28 and TRBJ1-1, with 7 bases aligning to TRBD1. V trimming: 10 bases; J trimming: 5 bases; junction bases outside the gene matches: 10. The CDR3 is 13 residues long. Germline assignment: CDR1 MDHEN and CDR2 SYDVKM. CDR3 nucleotide sequence: TGTGCCACTGGCCTCACAGGGGCGACTGAAGCTTTCTTT. Translated, it gives CATGLTGATEAFF. The entire variable domain, with the rest obtained from reference TRBV28 and TRBJ1-1, is as follows: DVKVTQSSRYLVKRTGEKVFLECVQDMDHENMFWYRQDPGLGLRLIYFSYDVKMKEKGDIPEGYSVSREKKERFSLILESASTNQTSMYLCATGLTGATEAFFGQGTRLTVV.

This clonotype showed up just a few times. The rearrangement links TRBV7-2 to TRBJ2-5; 9 nucleotides match TRBD1. Unmatched junction bases numbered 10, after V lost 5 bases and J lost 0 bases. The CDR3 has 17 amino acids. Germline-derived CDR1 and CDR2 are SGHTA and FQGNSA. CDR3 region: CASSRRAGQGYQETQYF. The CDR3 coding sequence is TGTGCCAGCAGCCGCCGGGCGGGACAGGGCTACCAAGAGACCCAGTACTTC.

This sequence joins TRBV12-3 or TRBV12-4 and TRBJ2-4, with 7 positions matching TRBD1. This CDR3 comprises 17 residues. The junction had 11 bases not matched to a gene; V was cut back by 6 bases and J by 0 bases. CDR3 protein: CASSRLGQTIAKNIQYF. The CDR3 nucleotides are TGTGCCAGCAGCCGCCTGGGACAGACGATAGCCAAAAACATTCAGTACTTC.

The rearrangement uses TRBV7-4 and TRBJ2-1; 13 nucleotides line up with TRBD2. The germline CDR1 and CDR2 sequences are SGHVT and SQSDAQ. The CDR3 totals 14 residues. Unmatched junction bases numbered 10, after V lost 10 bases and J lost 10 bases. CDR3 sequence reads: CAIRTSGSPMEQFF. The CDR3 nucleotides are TGTGCCATTAGGACTAGCGGGAGCCCTATGGAGCAGTTCTTC.

This chain joins TRBV7-9 and TRBJ1-1, with D tentatively TRBD1 (5 bases). This CDR3 contains 14 residues. Germline V lookup: CDR1 SEHNR, CDR2 FQNEAQ (reference sequence). V lost 10 bases and J 7 bases, leaving 22 bases between the germline ends. The CDR3 nucleotides are TGTGCCACCTCGTTTCCGGGGGGAAGGGGTGAAGCTTTCTTT. This translates into CATSFPGGRGEAFF.

Ten or more counts support this clonotype. The CDR3 spells CASSLTPGQGSSYNEQFF. The CDR3, as DNA: TGTGCCAGCAGTTTAACTCCGGGGCAGGGGAGCTCCTACAATGAGCAGTTCTTC. The chain employs TRBV28 and TRBJ2-1, with D perhaps matching TRBD1 (6 bases). This CDR3 is 18 amino acids long. Trimming took off 2 bases at V and 0 bases at J, with 17 bases between the two ends. Germline loops: CDR1 MDHEN, CDR2 SYDVKM.

This clonotype was found a few times. One junction end does not reproduce the germline sequence, and a read error may be involved. The chain carries TRBV6-2 or TRBV6-3 and TRBJ2-1; TRBD2 aligns across 8 bases. The length of the CDR3 is 11 residues. Germline CDR1 is MNHEY and CDR2 is SVGEGT. CDR3 bases: TGTGCCAGCAGCGGAGGGACTAGAGAATATTTC. Amino acids: CASSGGTREYF.

This sequence joins TRBV5-6 and TRBJ1-1, with D possibly matching TRBD1 (6 bases). The length of the CDR3 is 13 residues. Germline CDR1 reads SGHDT; CDR2 reads YYEEEE. Trimming took 5 bases from V and 1 from J, leaving 9 bases between them. The CDR3 nucleotides read TGTGCCAGCAGACAGGGACAGAACACTGAAGCTTTCTTT. It encodes CASRQGQNTEAFF.

This clonotype occurred many times. CDR3 amino acids: CASTNDRTYGYTF. DNA of the CDR3: TGTGCCAGCACCAACGACAGAACCTATGGCTACACCTTC. The chain recombines TRBV7-2 with TRBJ1-2, with D perhaps matching TRBD1 (5 bases). V lost 7 bases to trimming and J lost 4 bases, with 13 bases between them. The germline gives CDR1 SGHTA, CDR2 FQGNSA. CDR3 size: 13 residues.

This rearrangement joins TRBV27 to TRBJ2-5, with D tentatively TRBD2 (5 bases). The CDR3 is 14 residues long. Germline-derived CDR1 and CDR2 are MNHEY and SMNVEV (reference sequence). V lost 6 bases and J lost 5, with 16 bases in between. CDR3 region: CASSGNLARETQYF. CDR3 nucleotide sequence: TGTGCCAGCAGCGGAAACCTAGCACGGGAGACCCAGTACTTC.